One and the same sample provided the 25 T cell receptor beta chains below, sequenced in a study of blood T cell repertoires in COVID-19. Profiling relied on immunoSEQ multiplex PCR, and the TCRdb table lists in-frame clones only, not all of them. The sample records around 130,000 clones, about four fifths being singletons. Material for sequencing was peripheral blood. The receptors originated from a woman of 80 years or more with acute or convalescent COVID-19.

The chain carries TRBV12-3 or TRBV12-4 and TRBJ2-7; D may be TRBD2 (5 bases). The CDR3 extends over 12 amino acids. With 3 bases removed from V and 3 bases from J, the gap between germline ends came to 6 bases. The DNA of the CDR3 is TGTGCCAGCAGTTTTGAGGGCTACGAGCAGTACTTC. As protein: CASSFEGYEQYF.

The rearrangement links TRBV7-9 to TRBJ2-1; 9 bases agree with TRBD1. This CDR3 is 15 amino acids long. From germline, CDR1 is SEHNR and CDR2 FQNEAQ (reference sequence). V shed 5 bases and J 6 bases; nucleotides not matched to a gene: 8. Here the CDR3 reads CASSAGQGTSNEQFF. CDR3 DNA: TGTGCCAGCAGCGCGGGACAGGGAACATCCAATGAGCAGTTCTTC.

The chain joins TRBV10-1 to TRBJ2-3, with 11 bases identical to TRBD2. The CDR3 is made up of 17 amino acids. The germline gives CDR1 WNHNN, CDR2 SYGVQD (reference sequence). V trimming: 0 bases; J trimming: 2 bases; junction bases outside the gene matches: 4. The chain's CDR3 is CASSESASGGFTDTQYF. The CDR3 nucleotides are TGCGCCAGCAGTGAGTCGGCTAGCGGGGGGTTCACAGATACGCAGTATTTT.

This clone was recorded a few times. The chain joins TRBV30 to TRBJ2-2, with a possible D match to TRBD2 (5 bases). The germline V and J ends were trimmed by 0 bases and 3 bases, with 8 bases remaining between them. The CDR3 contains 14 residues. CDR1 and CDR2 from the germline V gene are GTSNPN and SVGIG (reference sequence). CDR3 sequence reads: CAWSVGGHTGELFF. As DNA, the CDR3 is TGTGCCTGGAGTGTCGGCGGGCACACCGGGGAGCTGTTTTTT. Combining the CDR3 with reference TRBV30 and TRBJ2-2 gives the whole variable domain SQTIHQWPATLVQPVGSPLSLECTVEGTSNPNLYWYRQAAGRGLQLLFYSVGIGQISSEVPQNLSASRPQDRQFILSSKKLLLSDSGFYLCAWSVGGHTGELFFGEGSRLTVL.

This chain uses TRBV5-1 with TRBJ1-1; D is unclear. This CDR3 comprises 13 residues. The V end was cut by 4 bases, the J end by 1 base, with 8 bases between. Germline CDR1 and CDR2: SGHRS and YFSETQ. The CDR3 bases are TGCGCCAGCAGCGTTGCAGGGAACACTGAAGCTTTCTTT. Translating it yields CASSVAGNTEAFF.

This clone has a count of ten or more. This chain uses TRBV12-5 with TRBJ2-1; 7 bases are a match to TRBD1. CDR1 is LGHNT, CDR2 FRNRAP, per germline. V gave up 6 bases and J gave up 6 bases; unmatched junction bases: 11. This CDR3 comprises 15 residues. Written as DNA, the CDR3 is TGTGCTAGTGGCCTTACGGGACAGCCTCTCAATGAGCAGTTCTTC. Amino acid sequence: CASGLTGQPLNEQFF.

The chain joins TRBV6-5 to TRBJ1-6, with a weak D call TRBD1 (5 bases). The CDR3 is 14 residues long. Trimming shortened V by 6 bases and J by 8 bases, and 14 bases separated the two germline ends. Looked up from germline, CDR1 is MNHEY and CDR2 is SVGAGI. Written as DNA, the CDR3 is TGTGCCAGCAGGGGGCGGATTGGCGATTCACCCCTCCACTTT. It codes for CASRGRIGDSPLHF.

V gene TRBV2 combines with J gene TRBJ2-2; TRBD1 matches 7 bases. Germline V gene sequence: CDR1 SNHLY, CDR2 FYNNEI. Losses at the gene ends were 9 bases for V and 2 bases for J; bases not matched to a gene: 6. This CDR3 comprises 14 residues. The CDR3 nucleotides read TGTGCCAGGGGGGACAGAGAAAACACCGGGGAGCTGTTTTTT. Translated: CARGDRENTGELFF. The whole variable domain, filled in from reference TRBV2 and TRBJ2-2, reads EPEVTQTPSHQVTQMGQEVILRCVPISNHLYFYWYRQILGQKVEFLVSFYNNEISEKSEIFDDQFSVERPDGSNFTLKIRSTKLEDSAMYFCARGDRENTGELFFGEGSRLTVL.

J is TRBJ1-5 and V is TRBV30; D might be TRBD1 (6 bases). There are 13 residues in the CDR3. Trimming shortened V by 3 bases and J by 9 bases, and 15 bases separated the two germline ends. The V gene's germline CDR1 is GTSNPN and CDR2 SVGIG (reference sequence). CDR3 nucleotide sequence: TGTGCCTGGAGCCGGGACACCGAACGGCCCCAGCATTTT. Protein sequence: CAWSRDTERPQHF.

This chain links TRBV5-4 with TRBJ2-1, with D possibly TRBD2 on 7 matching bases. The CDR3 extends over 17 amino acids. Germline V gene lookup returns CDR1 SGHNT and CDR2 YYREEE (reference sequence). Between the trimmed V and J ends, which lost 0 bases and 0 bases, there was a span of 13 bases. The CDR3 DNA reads TGTGCCAGCAGCTTGGGGGGGCTAGCGGCCTCCTACAATGAGCAGTTCTTC. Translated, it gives CASSLGGLAASYNEQFF.

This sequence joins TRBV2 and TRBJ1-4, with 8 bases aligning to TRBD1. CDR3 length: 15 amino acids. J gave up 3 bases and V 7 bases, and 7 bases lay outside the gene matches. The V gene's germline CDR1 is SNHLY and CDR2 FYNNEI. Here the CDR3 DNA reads TGTGCCAGCAAACCGGACAGGGCCTCTAATGAAAAACTGTTTTTT. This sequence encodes CASKPDRASNEKLFF.

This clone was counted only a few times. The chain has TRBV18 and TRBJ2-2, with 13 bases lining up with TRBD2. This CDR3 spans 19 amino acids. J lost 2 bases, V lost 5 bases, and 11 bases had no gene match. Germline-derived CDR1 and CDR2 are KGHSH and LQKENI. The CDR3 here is CASSRLAGGPGSNTGELFF. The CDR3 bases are TGTGCCAGCTCAAGACTAGCGGGAGGACCGGGTAGTAACACCGGGGAGCTGTTTTTT.

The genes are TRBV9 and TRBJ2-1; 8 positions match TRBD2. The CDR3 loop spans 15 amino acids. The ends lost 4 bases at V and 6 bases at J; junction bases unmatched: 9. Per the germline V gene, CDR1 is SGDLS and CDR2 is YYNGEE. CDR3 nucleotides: TGTGCCAGCAGCTCGCGACTAGCGCCTCTCAATGAGCAGTTCTTC. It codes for CASSSRLAPLNEQFF. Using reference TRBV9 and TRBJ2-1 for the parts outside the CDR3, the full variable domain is DSGVTQTPKHLITATGQRVTLRCSPRSGDLSVYWYQQSLDQGLQFLIQYYNGEERAKGNILERFSAQQFPDLHSELNLSSLELGDSALYFCASSSRLAPLNEQFFGPGTRLTVL.

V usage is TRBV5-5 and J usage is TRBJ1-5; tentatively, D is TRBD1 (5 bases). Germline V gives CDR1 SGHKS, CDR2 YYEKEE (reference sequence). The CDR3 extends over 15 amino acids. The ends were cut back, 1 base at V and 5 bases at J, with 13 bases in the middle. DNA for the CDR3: TGTGCCAGCAGCTTGCAGGGTAGTTGGGATCAGCCCCAGCATTTT. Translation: CASSLQGSWDQPQHF.

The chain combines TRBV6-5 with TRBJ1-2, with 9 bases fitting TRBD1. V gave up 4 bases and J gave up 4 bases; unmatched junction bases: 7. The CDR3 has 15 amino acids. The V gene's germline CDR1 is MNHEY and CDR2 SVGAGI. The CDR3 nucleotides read TGTGCCAGCAGTTTGTCGGGACAGGGACCCTATGGCTACACCTTC. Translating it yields CASSLSGQGPYGYTF.

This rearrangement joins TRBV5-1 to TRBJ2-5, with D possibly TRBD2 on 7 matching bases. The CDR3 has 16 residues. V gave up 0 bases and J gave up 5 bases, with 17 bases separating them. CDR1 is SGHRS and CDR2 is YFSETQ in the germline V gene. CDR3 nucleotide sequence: TGCGCCAGCAGCTTGGGCGGGGGCAGGGCTCCGGAGACCCAGTACTTC. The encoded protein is CASSLGGGRAPETQYF. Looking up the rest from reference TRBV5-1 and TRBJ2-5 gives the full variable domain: KAGVTQTPRYLIKTRGQQVTLSCSPISGHRSVSWYQQTPGQGLQFLFEYFSETQRNKGNFPGRFSGRQFSNSRSEMNVSTLELGDSALYLCASSLGGGRAPETQYFGPGTRLLVL.

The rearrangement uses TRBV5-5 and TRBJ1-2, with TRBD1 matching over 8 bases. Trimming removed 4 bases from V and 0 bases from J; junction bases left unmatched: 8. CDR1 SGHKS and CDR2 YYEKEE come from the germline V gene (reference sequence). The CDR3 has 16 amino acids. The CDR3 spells CASSPTGTGANYGYTF. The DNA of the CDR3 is TGTGCCAGCAGCCCAACCGGGACAGGAGCTAACTATGGCTACACCTTC.

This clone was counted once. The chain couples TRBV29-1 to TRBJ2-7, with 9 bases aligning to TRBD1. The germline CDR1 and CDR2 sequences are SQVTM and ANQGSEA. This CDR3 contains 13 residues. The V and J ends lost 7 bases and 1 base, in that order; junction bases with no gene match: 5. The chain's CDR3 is CSARTGASYEQYF. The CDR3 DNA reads TGCAGCGCCCGGACAGGGGCTTCCTACGAGCAGTACTTC.

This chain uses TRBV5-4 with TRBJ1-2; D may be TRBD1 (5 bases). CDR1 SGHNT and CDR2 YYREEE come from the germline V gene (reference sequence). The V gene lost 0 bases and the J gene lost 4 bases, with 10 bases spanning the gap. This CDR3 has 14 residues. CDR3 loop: CASSLVGGIYGYTF. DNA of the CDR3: TGTGCCAGCAGCTTGGTGGGGGGGATCTATGGCTACACCTTC.

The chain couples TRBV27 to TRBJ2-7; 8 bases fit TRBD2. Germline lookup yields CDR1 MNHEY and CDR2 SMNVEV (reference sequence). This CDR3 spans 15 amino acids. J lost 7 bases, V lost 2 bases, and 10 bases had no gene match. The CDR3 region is CASSLITGRAEEQYF. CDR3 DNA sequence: TGTGCCAGCAGTTTAATAACCGGGAGGGCCGAGGAGCAGTACTTC.

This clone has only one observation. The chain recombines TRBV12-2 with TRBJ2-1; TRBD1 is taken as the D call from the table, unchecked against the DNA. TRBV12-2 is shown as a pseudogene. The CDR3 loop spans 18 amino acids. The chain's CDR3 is CASRLVVETAGSYNEQFF. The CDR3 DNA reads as TGTGCAAGTCGCTTAGTAGTAGAGACAGCCGGTTCCTACAATGAGCAGTTCTTC.

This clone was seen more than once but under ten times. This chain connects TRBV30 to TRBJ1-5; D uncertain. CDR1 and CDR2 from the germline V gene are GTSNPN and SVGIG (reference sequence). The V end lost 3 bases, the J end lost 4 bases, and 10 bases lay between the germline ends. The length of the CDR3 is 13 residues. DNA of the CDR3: TGTGCCTGGAGCGGAGGCTTTAATCAGCCCCAGCATTTT. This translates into CAWSGGFNQPQHF.

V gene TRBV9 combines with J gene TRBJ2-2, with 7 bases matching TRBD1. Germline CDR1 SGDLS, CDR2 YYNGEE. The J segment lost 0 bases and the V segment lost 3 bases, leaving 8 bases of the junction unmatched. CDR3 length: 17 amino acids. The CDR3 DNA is TGTGCCAGCAGCGCTCGACAGGGCCCCCCGAACACCGGGGAGCTGTTTTTT. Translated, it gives CASSARQGPPNTGELFF.

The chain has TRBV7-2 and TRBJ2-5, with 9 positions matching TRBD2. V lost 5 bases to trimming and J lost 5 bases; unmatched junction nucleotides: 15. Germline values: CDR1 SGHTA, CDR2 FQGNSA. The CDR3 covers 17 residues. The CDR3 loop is CASSPRAQTSGGETQYF. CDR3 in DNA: TGTGCCAGCAGCCCTAGGGCACAGACTAGCGGCGGGGAGACCCAGTACTTC.

The CDR3 DNA follows: TGTGCCAGCAGCCGGGACAGCTACTCTGGAAACACCATATATTTT. Its translation is CASSRDSYSGNTIYF. The gene calls are TRBV5-4 and TRBJ1-3; TRBD1 aligns across 7 bases. The V segment lost 4 bases and the J segment 0 bases; nucleotides outside the gene matches: 4. CDR3 size: 15 residues. Looked up from germline, CDR1 is SGHNT and CDR2 is YYREEE (reference sequence).